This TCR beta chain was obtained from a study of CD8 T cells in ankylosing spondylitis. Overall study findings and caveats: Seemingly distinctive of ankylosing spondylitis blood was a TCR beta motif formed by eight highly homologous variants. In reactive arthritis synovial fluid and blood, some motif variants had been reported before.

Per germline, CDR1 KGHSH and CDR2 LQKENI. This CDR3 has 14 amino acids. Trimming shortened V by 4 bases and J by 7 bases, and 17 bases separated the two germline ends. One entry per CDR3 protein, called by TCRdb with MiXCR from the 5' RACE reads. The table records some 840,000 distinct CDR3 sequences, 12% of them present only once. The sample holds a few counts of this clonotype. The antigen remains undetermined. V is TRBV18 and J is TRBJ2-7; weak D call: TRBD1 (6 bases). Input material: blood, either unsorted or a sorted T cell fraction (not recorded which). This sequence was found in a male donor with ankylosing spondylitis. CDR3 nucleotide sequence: TGTGCCAGCTCACTGAGCGGTGCAACAGGGGAGCAGTACTTC. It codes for CASSLSGATGEQYF. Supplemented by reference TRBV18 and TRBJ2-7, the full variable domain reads NAGVMQNPRHLVRRRGQEARLRCSPMKGHSHVYWYRQLPEEGLKFMVYLQKENIIDESGMPKERFSAEFPKEGPSILRIQQVVRGDSAAYFCASSLSGATGEQYFGPGTRLTVT.